A single sample gave rise to the 10 T cell receptor beta chains below, sequenced in a study of identical twins (dated by TCRdb to about 2016). The library relied on 5' RACE. Sequencing was performed on an Illumina HiSeq 2000. TCRdb trimmed the raw reads at Q25, called clones with MiXCR and kept productive beta chains. Each CDR3 protein appears once, grouped with its most common genes and DNA. For this sample there are approximately 300,000 distinct CDR3 sequences; roughly 9.7% appear just once. In total, the top ten clones hold roughly 6.8% of the sample. Another study also made use of these data, one on yellow fever vaccine responses in identical twins.

The source material was CD8+ T cells sorted from blood. The receptor set was obtained from a woman between 18 and 30 years old in good health.

This clonotype was found many times. The rearrangement links TRBV4-1 to TRBJ1-2, with a weak D call TRBD1 (6 bases). V lost 0 bases to trimming and J lost 5 bases, with 13 bases between them. Germline V gene lookup returns CDR1 MGHRA and CDR2 YSYEKL. CDR3 size: 15 residues. The CDR3 sequence: CASSQEGGPRYGYTF. The DNA of the CDR3 is TGCGCCAGCAGCCAAGAGGGGGGGCCTAGGTATGGCTACACCTTC.

This clonotype has ten or more counts. This rearrangement joins TRBV7-2 to TRBJ2-3; no clear D. V lost 5 bases and J 4 bases, leaving 10 bases between the germline ends. This CDR3 is built from 13 residues. CDR1 SGHTA and CDR2 FQGNSA come from the germline V gene. The CDR3 coding sequence is TGTGCCAGCAGCGGGTTTATGCCAGATACGCAGTATTTT. Its translation: CASSGFMPDTQYF.

This clonotype has a count of ten or more. V is TRBV5-1 and J is TRBJ2-1; D remains ambiguous. Looked up from germline, CDR1 is SGHRS and CDR2 is YFSETQ. V was pared by 7 bases and J by 4 bases, with 15 bases between. This CDR3 is 14 amino acids long. The CDR3 nucleotides are TGCGCCAGCGCCCTTGCGGAGAGTTACAATGAGCAGTTCTTC. Translation: CASALAESYNEQFF.

This rearrangement joins TRBV27 to TRBJ1-6, with a tentative D call TRBD1 (5 bases). The CDR3 totals 14 residues. Germline values: CDR1 MNHEY, CDR2 SMNVEV (reference sequence). Trimming left V 2 bases short and J 9 bases short, with 11 bases between. CDR3 coding DNA: TGTGCCAGCAGTTTAGAAGGGGCGTCTTCACCCCTCCACTTT. Amino acid sequence: CASSLEGASSPLHF.

V gene TRBV5-6 combines with J gene TRBJ2-3; TRBD2 aligns across 10 bases. Trimming removed 4 bases from V and 3 bases from J; junction bases left unmatched: 11. The CDR3 is 17 amino acids. Germline CDR1 is SGHDT and CDR2 is YYEEEE. This CDR3 reads CASSRMSSSGRTDTQYF. The CDR3 DNA reads as TGTGCCAGCAGCAGGATGAGTAGTAGCGGGAGGACAGATACGCAGTATTTT.

In its sample, this clonotype was seen a few times. The rearrangement links TRBV28 to TRBJ2-7; 7 bases line up with TRBD1. The CDR3 extends over 17 amino acids. Trimming removed 10 bases from V and 5 bases from J; junction bases left unmatched: 23. Per the germline V gene, CDR1 is MDHEN and CDR2 is SYDVKM. The CDR3 DNA reads as TGTGCCACCCAAAGACCACCCCGGGACCACAGGGGCAACGAGCAGTACTTC. It specifies CATQRPPRDHRGNEQYF.

The rearrangement uses TRBV6-2 or TRBV6-3 and TRBJ2-5; no clear D gene. This CDR3 is 14 amino acids long. Germline CDR1 is MNHEY and CDR2 is SVGEGT. V dropped 5 bases and J dropped 3 bases, with 13 bases sitting between them. Here the CDR3 reads CASSAWKVEETQYF. CDR3 DNA: TGTGCCAGCAGTGCATGGAAGGTGGAAGAGACCCAGTACTTC.

This clonotype was picked up a small number of times. Its ends do not fully match the called genes, so a read error is possible. V and J are TRBV5-6 and TRBJ2-3, with 7 nucleotides matching TRBD1. CDR1 and CDR2 (germline): SGHDT, YYEEEE. The CDR3 covers 12 residues. This chain's CDR3 is CASSFGTDTRHF. The CDR3 DNA follows: TGTGCCAGCAGCTTCGGGACAGATACTAGGCATTTT. The complete variable domain, with remaining parts taken from reference TRBV5-6 and TRBJ2-3, reads DAGVTQSPTHLIKTRGQQVTLRCSPKSGHDTVSWYQQALGQGPQFIFQYYEEEERQRGNFPDRFSGHQFPNYSSELNVNALLLGDSALYLCASSFGTDTRHFGPGTRLTVL.

This clonotype occurred many times. V and J are TRBV29-1 and TRBJ1-5; D is unresolved. Germline V gene data show CDR1 as SQVTM and CDR2 as ANQGSEA. Between the trimmed V and J ends, which lost 4 bases and 0 bases, there was a span of 10 bases. CDR3 size: 14 residues. The CDR3 protein is CSVVVLNSNQPQHF. CDR3 in DNA: TGCAGCGTTGTTGTGCTTAATAGCAATCAGCCCCAGCATTTT.

The chain carries TRBV29-1 and TRBJ2-2, with D uncertain. V dropped 4 bases and J dropped 1 base, with 7 bases sitting between them. The germline V gene encodes CDR1 SQVTM and CDR2 ANQGSEA. The CDR3 consists of 13 residues. The CDR3, as DNA: TGCAGCGTTGGCAGGCGGAACACCGGGGAGCTGTTTTTT. Protein product: CSVGRRNTGELFF.